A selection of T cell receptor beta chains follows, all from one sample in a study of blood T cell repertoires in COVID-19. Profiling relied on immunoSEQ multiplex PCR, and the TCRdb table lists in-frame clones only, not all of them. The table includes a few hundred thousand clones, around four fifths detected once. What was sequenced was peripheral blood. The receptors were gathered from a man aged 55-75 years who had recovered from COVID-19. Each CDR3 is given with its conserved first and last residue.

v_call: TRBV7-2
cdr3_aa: CASSIQGTQHF

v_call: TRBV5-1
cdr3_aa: CASSFPGRDNEQFF

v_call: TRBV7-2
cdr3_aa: CASSSDTSGGADEQFF

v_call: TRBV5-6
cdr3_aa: CASSFYRTGVANTEAFF

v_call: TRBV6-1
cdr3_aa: CASRRDRGLSGELFF

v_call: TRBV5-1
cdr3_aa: CASSLSGPPETQYF

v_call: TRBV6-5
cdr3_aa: CASRRREMNTEAFF

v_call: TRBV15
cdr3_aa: CATSRSRGGHQPQHF

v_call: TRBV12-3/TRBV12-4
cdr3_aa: CASSLGTGRFF

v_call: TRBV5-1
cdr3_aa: CASSLAGAPSYNEQFF

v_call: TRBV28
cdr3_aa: CASSLAPPGHQPQHF

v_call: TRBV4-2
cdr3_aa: CASSREDRAGELFF

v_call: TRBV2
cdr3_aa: CASSERSGANSPLHF

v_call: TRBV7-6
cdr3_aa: CASSDRGLKTEAFF

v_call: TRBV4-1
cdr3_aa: CASSYRLGTDTQYF

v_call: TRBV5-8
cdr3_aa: CASSPGWLQETQYF

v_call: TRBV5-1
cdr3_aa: CASSLDRAKQYF

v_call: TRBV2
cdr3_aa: CASSVGLGINYGYTF

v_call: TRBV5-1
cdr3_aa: CASSTQGDSAYEQYF

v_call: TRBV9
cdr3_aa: CASSVGQGWTGELFF

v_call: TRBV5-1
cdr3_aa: CASRSRGTGGVANTGELFF

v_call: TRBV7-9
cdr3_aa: CASSFTVAGSYNEQFF

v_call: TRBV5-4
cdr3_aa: CASSPGTAYNEQFF

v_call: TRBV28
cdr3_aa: CASSFSGIPYEQYF

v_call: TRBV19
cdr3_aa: CASSMGLAKDTQYF

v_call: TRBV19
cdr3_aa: CASSDISYGTGELFF

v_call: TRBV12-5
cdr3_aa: CASGLVTGGSIQDTQYF

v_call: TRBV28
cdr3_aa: CASSPSKQGRMLSGNQPQHF

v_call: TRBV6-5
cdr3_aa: CASKRGSSGNTIYF

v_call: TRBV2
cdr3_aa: CASSGQGVSSGANVLTF

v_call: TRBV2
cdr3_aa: CASSGQGWDTEAFF

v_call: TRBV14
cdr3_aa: CASSQAGQRGSYTF

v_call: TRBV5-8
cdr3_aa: CASSFAEQYF

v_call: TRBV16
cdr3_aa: CASNPNTGPDGYTF

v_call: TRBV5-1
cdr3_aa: CASSLDRVGTDTQYF

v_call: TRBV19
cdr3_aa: CASPAPDRDGGETQYF

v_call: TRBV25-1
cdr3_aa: CASSWDKQETQYF

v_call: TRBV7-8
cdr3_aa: CASSLVDRGYTEAFF

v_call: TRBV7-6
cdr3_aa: CASSLSLAGGRGTGELFF

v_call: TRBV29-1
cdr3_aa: CSVAASSYEQYF

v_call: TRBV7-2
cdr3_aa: CASSLGTSGYYNEQFF

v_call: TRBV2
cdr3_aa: CASCPENYGYTF

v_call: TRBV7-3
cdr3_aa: CASSQRRDRSETQYF

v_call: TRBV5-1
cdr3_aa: CASSPGGTGEYNEQFF

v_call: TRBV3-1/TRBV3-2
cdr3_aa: CASSQEWRFSGNTIYF

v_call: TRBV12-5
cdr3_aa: CASGLLDIANTGELFF

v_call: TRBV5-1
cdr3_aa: CASSLDGTGGSSGNTIYF

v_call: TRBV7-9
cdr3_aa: CASSFRIEQFF

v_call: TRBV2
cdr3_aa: CASTSHRYEQYF

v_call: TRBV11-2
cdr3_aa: CASSLERGSSYEQYF

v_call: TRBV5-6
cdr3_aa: CASSLVGTAYEQYF

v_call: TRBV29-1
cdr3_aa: CSAPDRYNEKLFF

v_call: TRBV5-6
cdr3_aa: CASSFRQGYEKLFF

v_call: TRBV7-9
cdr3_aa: CASRRGNQPQHF

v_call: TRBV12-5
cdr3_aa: CASGLGPPGGKLFF

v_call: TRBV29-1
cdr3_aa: CSVEGVSSGNYNEQFF

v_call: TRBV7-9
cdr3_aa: CASSSRPGDEQFF